These 24 T cell receptor beta chains were all obtained from the same sample, sequenced in a study of blood T cells in healthy people across ages. Next came a second PCR, run for roughly 6 to 11 cycles, which used a sample-barcoded 5' primer along with a J-beta primer mix. Each CDR3 protein is one row after TCRdb ran MiXCR on the 5' RACE reads. The sample holds just over 1 million distinct CDR3 sequences, under 55% seen once. Sequencing was done on a sample of blood. These TCRs come from a woman between 55 and 75 years old in good health.

Only a few counts were recorded for this clonotype. V gene TRBV20-1 combines with J gene TRBJ2-5, with unresolved D. Trimming stripped 1 base from V and 1 base from J, with 10 bases between. The CDR3 spans 14 residues. Germline values: CDR1 DFQATT, CDR2 SNEGSKA (reference sequence). The chain's CDR3 is CSARVPGPQETQYF. As DNA, the CDR3 is TGCAGTGCTAGAGTTCCCGGGCCCCAAGAGACCCAGTACTTC.

The J gene is TRBJ2-7, the V gene TRBV20-1; 7 nucleotides align to TRBD2. After removal of 1 base from V and 2 bases from J, the junction contained 8 bases not matched to a gene. Germline CDR1 DFQATT, CDR2 SNEGSKA (reference sequence). The CDR3 is made up of 15 amino acids. The CDR3: CSARVASGNTYEQYF. The CDR3 nucleotides read TGCAGTGCTAGAGTGGCTAGCGGAAATACCTACGAGCAGTACTTC.

The genes are TRBV28 and TRBJ2-7, with D possibly TRBD2 on 5 matching bases. Trimming removed 6 bases from V and 2 bases from J, with 17 bases in between. From germline, CDR1 is MDHEN and CDR2 SYDVKM. The CDR3 has 15 amino acids. In nucleotides, the CDR3 is TGTGCCAGCAGCCGCGACGGGGAGCCTGCCTACGAGCAGTACTTC. Its translation: CASSRDGEPAYEQYF.

The V call is TRBV4-1, the J call TRBJ2-3; 7 nucleotides match TRBD2. Per the germline V gene, CDR1 is MGHRA and CDR2 is YSYEKL. The CDR3 contains 18 residues. V shed 4 bases, J shed 1 base, and the junction held 14 bases outside the gene matches. CDR3 nucleotides: TGCGCCAGCAGCCTCGTACCGGTCTCGGCGGGAGGCACAGATACGCAGTATTTT. This sequence encodes CASSLVPVSAGGTDTQYF.

The chain is built from TRBV2 and TRBJ2-3, with a weak D call TRBD2 (6 bases). Germline lookup yields CDR1 SNHLY and CDR2 FYNNEI. The CDR3 runs 16 residues. The V and J ends lost 3 bases and 2 bases respectively, with 15 bases between them. The CDR3 DNA is TGTGCCAGCAGTGAGGGAGTAGCGGAACTCACAGATACGCAGTATTTT. This sequence encodes CASSEGVAELTDTQYF. Full variable domain (missing parts from reference TRBV2 and TRBJ2-3): EPEVTQTPSHQVTQMGQEVILRCVPISNHLYFYWYRQILGQKVEFLVSFYNNEISEKSEIFDDQFSVERPDGSNFTLKIRSTKLEDSAMYFCASSEGVAELTDTQYFGPGTRLTVL.

This clonotype has just one count. A much larger clonotype is one base distant, so this may be a read error. The chain couples TRBV20-1 to TRBJ2-1; D is undetermined. This CDR3 spans 13 amino acids. Per germline, CDR1 DFQATT and CDR2 SNEGSKA (reference sequence). The CDR3 bases are TGCGGTGCCACCCAGACTTCCTACAATGAGCAGTTCTTC. Translating gives CGATQTSYNEQFF.

This clonotype was picked up a small number of times. This sequence joins TRBV4-1 and TRBJ2-1; 7 nucleotides agree with TRBD2. The germline CDR1 and CDR2 sequences are MGHRA and YSYEKL. Trimming cost V 0 bases and J 7 bases; bases outside gene matches: 6. The CDR3 runs 15 residues. CDR3 nucleotides: TGCGCCAGCAGCCAAGATTCTAGCGGCACAAATGAGCAGTTCTTC. It yields the protein CASSQDSSGTNEQFF.

This clonotype came up a few times. V and J are TRBV7-9 and TRBJ1-1; no firm D call. Germline lookup yields CDR1 SEHNR and CDR2 FQNEAQ (reference sequence). V shed 5 bases and J shed 4 bases, with 17 bases lying between them. This CDR3 is 15 amino acids long. CDR3 protein: CASSVVKGGSTEAFF. CDR3 DNA: TGTGCCAGCAGCGTGGTGAAGGGTGGTAGCACTGAAGCTTTCTTT.

This clonotype was seen more than once but under ten times. This chain uses TRBV12-3 or TRBV12-4 with TRBJ1-6; D gene ambiguous. V lost 3 bases and J lost 6, with 9 bases in between. CDR3 size: 14 residues. CDR3: CASSLSSFNSPLHF. The CDR3 DNA sequence: TGTGCCAGCAGTTTGTCCAGCTTTAATTCACCCCTCCACTTT.

V and J are TRBV19 and TRBJ1-5; D possibly corresponds to TRBD1 (5 bases). V was pared by 0 bases and J by 9 bases, with 15 bases between. The CDR3 is 15 residues long. Germline loops: CDR1 LNHDA, CDR2 SQIVND (reference sequence). CDR3 sequence: CASSIDGVGVAPQHF. The CDR3, as DNA: TGTGCCAGTAGTATAGATGGCGTAGGGGTGGCGCCCCAGCATTTT.

This chain joins TRBV5-1 and TRBJ2-3; TRBD1 aligns across 7 bases. Germline CDR1 is SGHRS and CDR2 is YFSETQ. The CDR3 length is 15 residues. V shed 4 bases, J shed 2 bases, and the junction held 7 bases outside the gene matches. CDR3 in DNA: TGCGCCAGCAGCCCGACAGGGAAATACACAGATACGCAGTATTTT. Amino acid sequence: CASSPTGKYTDTQYF.

This clonotype turned up a few times. The rearrangement uses TRBV5-1 and TRBJ2-1; TRBD2 matches 9 bases. The J call is doubtful: the DNA matches TRBJ2-7 better. This CDR3 region has 15 residues. The V gene's germline CDR1 is SGHRS and CDR2 YFSETQ. CDR3 amino acids: CASTSAGGPYNEQYF. DNA for the CDR3: TGCGCCAGCACCTCAGCGGGAGGCCCCTACAATGAGCAGTACTTC.

The chain combines TRBV5-1 with TRBJ2-3; the D call may be TRBD1 or TRBD2 (5 bases each). The CDR3 is 15 residues long. Trimming pared 0 bases from V and 2 bases from J, leaving 10 bases between. Germline values: CDR1 SGHRS, CDR2 YFSETQ. The CDR3 DNA follows: TGCGCCAGCAGCTTGGCCGAGGGGTTCACAGATACGCAGTATTTT. Amino acids: CASSLAEGFTDTQYF.

This clonotype has a handful of counts. The chain uses TRBV6-5 and TRBJ2-1, with unresolved D. The CDR3 has 11 residues. CDR1 is MNHEY, CDR2 SVGAGI, per germline. Trimming cost V 6 bases and J 6 bases, with 6 bases left between them. CDR3 sequence: CASRTGNEQFF. For the CDR3, the DNA is TGTGCCAGCAGGACCGGCAATGAGCAGTTCTTC.

This clonotype appeared once. The limits of the CDR3 on the DNA are not certain, so only TCRdb's listed CDR3 is given. This chain links TRBV6-5 with TRBJ1-6; TRBD1 was called by the table and not checked on the DNA. Germline V lookup: CDR1 MNHEY, CDR2 SVGAGI. The CDR3 length equals 16 residues, ends included. CDR3 sequence reads: CASSTSGSGPRSPLHF.

This clonotype was seen a few times. The CDR3 bases are TGTGCCAGCAGCGCATCCGGGACAGACTACACCTTC. Translated: CASSASGTDYTF. The chain uses TRBV7-9 and TRBJ1-2; 7 bases line up with TRBD1. The germline CDR1 and CDR2 sequences are SEHNR and FQNEAQ (reference sequence). Trimming at V came to 5 bases and at J to 10 bases, leaving 7 bases not matched to a gene. The CDR3 has 12 residues.

This clonotype was counted a few times. The rearrangement joins TRBV5-6 to TRBJ1-2; D is perhaps TRBD1 (5 bases). The CDR3 consists of 12 residues. From germline, CDR1 is SGHDT and CDR2 YYEEEE. Trimming shortened V by 3 bases and J by 8 bases, and 11 bases separated the two germline ends. The CDR3 coding sequence is TGTGCCAGCAGCTCTAGGGGCTACGGCTACACCTTC. Translated, it gives CASSSRGYGYTF.

V gene TRBV18 combines with J gene TRBJ2-1, with D perhaps TRBD1 or TRBD2 (5 bases each). Germline lookup yields CDR1 KGHSH and CDR2 LQKENI. Deletions cut 2 bases from V and 9 bases from J, with 17 bases between. The CDR3 contains 15 residues. The CDR3 spells CASSPETGTGGEQFF. The CDR3 coding sequence is TGTGCCAGCTCACCAGAAACCGGGACCGGTGGTGAGCAGTTCTTC.

V and J are TRBV9 and TRBJ1-2; D is possibly TRBD1 (6 bases). V was shortened by 10 bases and J by 8 bases, with 15 bases between the two germline ends. The V gene's germline CDR1 is SGDLS and CDR2 YYNGEE. There are 11 residues in the CDR3. Here the CDR3 reads CAGGGPSGYTF. The CDR3 bases are TGTGCCGGCGGGGGGCCGTCAGGCTACACCTTC.

This chain connects TRBV5-1 to TRBJ1-1; D might be TRBD1 (5 bases). Germline values: CDR1 SGHRS, CDR2 YFSETQ. Deletions cut 2 bases from V and 5 bases from J, with 10 bases between. The CDR3 is 13 amino acids. The CDR3 nucleotides are TGCGCCAGCAGCTTTCAGGGAGGAACTGAAGCTTTCTTT. Its protein product is CASSFQGGTEAFF.

The table lists this clonotype with a count of one. The chain links TRBV6-5 to TRBJ2-7; 13 nucleotides match TRBD2. With 4 bases clipped from V and 4 bases from J, the junction kept 4 bases outside the gene matches. In germline, CDR1 is MNHEY, CDR2 SVGAGI. CDR3 length: 15 residues. CDR3 DNA sequence: TGTGCCAGCAGTTCGACTAGCGGGAGGCGGTACGAGCAGTACTTC. Translating it yields CASSSTSGRRYEQYF.

The gene calls are TRBV7-3 and TRBJ2-7; D is uncertain. V lost 9 bases and J 2 bases, leaving 17 bases between the germline ends. In germline, CDR1 is SGHTA, CDR2 FQGTGA. The CDR3 loop spans 14 amino acids. Written as DNA, the CDR3 is TGTGCCAGATACGTGCCAGACATCCCCTACGAGCAGTACTTC. This gives the protein CARYVPDIPYEQYF.

In its sample, this clonotype was seen a few times. Here the CDR3 reads CASCLRERELSDTQYF. CDR3 in DNA: TGTGCCAGCTGCCTGAGGGAGCGGGAGCTCTCAGATACGCAGTATTTT. The rearrangement links TRBV13 to TRBJ2-3; TRBD2 aligns across 8 bases. This CDR3 spans 16 amino acids. The ends lost 8 bases at V and 4 bases at J; junction bases unmatched: 14. Germline CDR1 PRHDT, CDR2 FYEKMQ (reference sequence).

In its sample, this clonotype was seen a few times. V gene TRBV12-3 or TRBV12-4 combines with J gene TRBJ2-7; D gene ambiguous. This CDR3 contains 12 residues. Trimming took 7 bases from V and 0 from J, leaving 7 bases between them. Here the CDR3 reads CASTLGSYEQYF. The CDR3 nucleotides read TGTGCCAGCACCCTCGGCTCCTACGAGCAGTACTTC.